Below are 20 T cell receptor beta chains sequenced from a single sample in a study of cytomegalovirus exposure and HLA in healthy donors. Both 60 Vbeta primers and 13 Jbeta primers went into the PCR. Sequenced by immunoSEQ multiplex PCR; TCRdb stores in-frame clones only, minus some. This sample has around 150,000 clones; around 76% occur once, and the top ten carry over 2%. The sample taken for sequencing was PBMCs. These TCRs come from a female donor in good health and CMV-seronegative.

In DNA form, the CDR3 reads TGCGCCAGCAGCGGGCCCCCGGGGGGGCCTCCCGAGCAGTACTTC. Its protein product is CASSGPPGGPPEQYF. The genes are TRBV5-1 and TRBJ2-7; 8 positions agree with TRBD2. CDR3 length: 15 residues. The V gene's germline CDR1 is SGHRS and CDR2 YFSETQ. Germline trimming cut 4 bases from V and 6 bases from J; bases unmatched to any gene: 12.

This clone was counted only a few times. The chain links TRBV4-1 to TRBJ1-1; unclear D gene. The V gene lost 1 base and the J gene lost 1 base, with 7 bases spanning the gap. The CDR3 consists of 14 residues. CDR1 MGHRA and CDR2 YSYEKL come from the germline V gene. The CDR3 loop is CASSQGAGNTEAFF. DNA for the CDR3: TGCGCCAGCAGCCAAGGAGCGGGGAACACTGAAGCTTTCTTT.

The chain has TRBV7-3 and TRBJ1-1; D is possibly TRBD1 (6 bases). This CDR3 contains 15 residues. Germline V gene sequence: CDR1 SGHTA, CDR2 FQGTGA. Trimming removed 0 bases from V and 4 bases from J, with 12 bases in between. CDR3: CASSLTTGSFTEAFF. CDR3 DNA: TGTGCCAGCAGCTTAACAACAGGGTCCTTCACTGAAGCTTTCTTT. Based on the CDR3 plus reference TRBV7-3 and TRBJ1-1, the full variable domain is GAGVSQTPSNKVTEKGKYVELRCDPISGHTALYWYRQSLGQGPEFLIYFQGTGAADDSGLPNDRFFAVRPEGSVSTLKIQRTERGDSAVYLCASSLTTGSFTEAFFGQGTRLTVV.

This sequence joins TRBV5-6 and TRBJ2-5; tentative D call: TRBD1 (7 bases). The V end lost 3 bases, the J end lost 5 bases, and 17 bases lay between the germline ends. The CDR3 extends over 15 amino acids. Germline assignment: CDR1 SGHDT and CDR2 YYEEEE. This chain's CDR3 is CASSSLRAGGETQYF. In nucleotides, the CDR3 is TGTGCCAGCAGCTCCCTCAGGGCAGGGGGGGAGACCCAGTACTTC.

The gene calls are TRBV11-3 and TRBJ2-3; a weak D match, TRBD2 (6 bases). Germline CDR1 and CDR2: SGHNT and YENEEA. The CDR3 is made up of 16 amino acids. Trimming cost V 1 base and J 1 base, with 12 bases left between them. The CDR3 spells CASSLVSGVGTDTQYF. Here the CDR3 DNA reads TGTGCCAGCAGCTTAGTTTCGGGGGTGGGCACAGATACGCAGTATTTT.

This sequence joins TRBV7-9 and TRBJ2-7, with a tentative D call TRBD2 (5 bases). The CDR3 is 14 residues long. The ends were cut back, 3 bases at V and 2 bases at J, with 11 bases in the middle. Germline V gives CDR1 SEHNR, CDR2 FQNEAQ (reference sequence). The CDR3 coding sequence is TGTGCCAGCAGCTTTACGGACTCCGCCTACGAGCAGTACTTC. This gives the protein CASSFTDSAYEQYF.

The V call is TRBV7-2, the J call TRBJ1-6, with D perhaps matching TRBD1 (5 bases). Germline CDR1 reads SGHTA; CDR2 reads FQGNSA. The CDR3 has 16 residues. V was cut by 5 bases and J by 5 bases, with 16 bases left in between. CDR3 protein: CASSPGSGGNNSPLHF. The CDR3 bases are TGTGCCAGCAGCCCAGGGTCGGGGGGGAATAATTCACCCCTCCACTTT.

The rearrangement links TRBV9 to TRBJ1-2, with TRBD1 matching over 7 bases. This CDR3 contains 15 residues. CDR1 is SGDLS, CDR2 YYNGEE, per germline. V trimming: 3 bases; J trimming: 8 bases; junction bases outside the gene matches: 13. DNA for the CDR3: TGTGCCAGCAGCGCCTGGGACAGCCATGCGGGAGGCTACACCTTC. It translates to CASSAWDSHAGGYTF.

This clone turned up a few times. V is TRBV5-4 and J is TRBJ2-3; TRBD1 aligns across 8 bases. The CDR3 spans 16 residues. The junction had 13 bases not matched to a gene; V was cut back by 4 bases and J by 6 bases. Germline V gene sequence: CDR1 SGHNT, CDR2 YYREEE (reference sequence). The CDR3 region has the DNA TGTGCCAGCAGCGGAACCGGGACAGGTCTTTCCGATACGCAGTATTTT. Its protein is CASSGTGTGLSDTQYF.

The chain joins TRBV9 to TRBJ2-5; D call uncertain. The J call is uncertain, as TRBJ2-7 better fits the DNA end. Germline V gene lookup returns CDR1 SGDLS and CDR2 YYNGEE. CDR3 size: 15 residues. CDR3 sequence reads: CASSASTGWSYEQYF. CDR3 nucleotides: TGTGCCAGCAGCGCCTCCACTGGCTGGAGCTACGAGCAGTACTTC.

This chain connects TRBV19 to TRBJ2-3, with 13 bases lining up with TRBD2. Germline values: CDR1 LNHDA, CDR2 SQIVND (reference sequence). The V segment lost 3 bases and the J segment 3 bases; nucleotides outside the gene matches: 3. The CDR3 spans 16 residues. The CDR3 DNA reads as TGTGCCAGTAGTATCGGACTAGCGGGAGTGACAGATACGCAGTATTTT. It translates to CASSIGLAGVTDTQYF.

Only one count was recorded for this clone. This sequence joins TRBV19 and TRBJ1-1; tentative D call: TRBD1 (5 bases). The ends were cut back, 6 bases at V and 3 bases at J, with 23 bases in the middle. Germline V CDR1 and CDR2: LNHDA, SQIVND (reference sequence). There are 17 residues in the CDR3. Here the CDR3 reads CASSPGLPKGMDTEAFF. The CDR3 DNA sequence: TGTGCCAGTAGCCCCGGGCTTCCGAAGGGGATGGACACTGAAGCTTTCTTT.

The rearrangement links TRBV18 to TRBJ2-3, with TRBD2 matching over 9 bases. The CDR3 runs to 15 residues. The germline V gene encodes CDR1 KGHSH and CDR2 LQKENI. J gave up 6 bases and V 4 bases, and 8 bases lay outside the gene matches. The CDR3 DNA sequence: TGTGCCAGCTCACTATATAGCGGGGGCCAGGATACGCAGTATTTT. This codes for CASSLYSGGQDTQYF.

Remarks on this clone: Other DNA sequences in this specimen translate into the identical CDR3. The rearrangement joins TRBV5-4 to TRBJ2-5; D gene uncertain. CDR3 length: 14 residues. Trimming removed 4 bases at V and 1 base at J, with 11 bases between. Germline V gene lookup returns CDR1 SGHNT and CDR2 YYREEE (reference sequence). The CDR3, as DNA: TGTGCCAGCAGCCCGGGTGGCAGCCAAGAGACCCAGTACTTC. Its protein is CASSPGGSQETQYF.

This clone has more than one count but fewer than ten. The V call is TRBV29-1, the J call TRBJ1-5, with D uncertain. Germline CDR1 SQVTM, CDR2 ANQGSEA. V lost 7 bases, J lost 4 bases, and 14 bases lay in between. The CDR3 extends over 13 amino acids. CDR3 sequence: CSARSSLNQPQHF. The CDR3 DNA reads as TGCAGCGCCCGGAGCAGCCTAAATCAGCCCCAGCATTTT.

The CDR3 bases are TGCGCCAGCATGTACGGGGGAGTTTTTAACAATGAGCAGTTCTTC. Translation gives CASMYGGVFNNEQFF. This rearrangement joins TRBV5-1 to TRBJ2-1, with D possibly TRBD2 on 6 matching bases. V lost 6 bases and J 5 bases, leaving 18 bases between the germline ends. This CDR3 comprises 15 residues. Germline V CDR1 and CDR2: SGHRS, YFSETQ.

A single count supports this clone. The chain couples TRBV5-4 to TRBJ1-6; D might be TRBD1 (6 bases). This CDR3 spans 15 amino acids. Germline V gives CDR1 SGHNT, CDR2 YYREEE (reference sequence). Trimming shortened V by 7 bases and J by 3 bases, and 14 bases separated the two germline ends. The CDR3 sequence: CASGGGGYYNSPLHF. The CDR3 region has the DNA TGTGCCAGCGGAGGGGGAGGGTACTATAATTCACCCCTCCACTTT.

The gene calls are TRBV21-1 and TRBJ1-1; TRBD1, the table's D call, lacks a check against the DNA. TRBV21-1 is designated a pseudogene. The CDR3 extends over 15 amino acids. The CDR3: CASSFWADRGTEAFF. The DNA for the CDR3 is TGTGCCAGCAGCTTTTGGGCCGACAGAGGCACTGAAGCTTTCTTT.

The genes are TRBV29-1 and TRBJ2-1; 7 positions match TRBD2. Trimming at V came to 7 bases and at J to 2 bases, leaving 8 bases not matched to a gene. Germline values: CDR1 SQVTM, CDR2 ANQGSEA. The CDR3 spans 14 residues. CDR3 protein: CSGWTGGAYNEQFF. The CDR3, as DNA: TGCAGCGGGTGGACGGGAGGAGCCTACAATGAGCAGTTCTTC.

This clone was picked up one time. The chain carries TRBV9 and TRBJ2-1; a weak D match, TRBD2 (6 bases). CDR1 is SGDLS, CDR2 YYNGEE, per germline. V shed 3 bases and J shed 15 bases, with 16 bases lying between them. CDR3 length equals 12 residues. The CDR3 DNA follows: TGTGCCAGCAGCGGACTGGGACTGGGGAGGTTCTTC. Translation: CASSGLGLGRFF.